These T cell receptor beta chains were read from a single sample in a study of T cells in Graves' hyperthyroidism and ophthalmopathy. TCRdb reprocessed the multiplex PCR reads with MiXCR, giving one entry per CDR3 protein. The sample carries approximately 510,000 distinct CDR3 sequences, around 21% recorded once. Sequences were obtained from blood. These receptors were obtained from a man between 18 and 35 years old with Graves' hyperthyroidism. The CDR3 runs from the conserved cysteine through the conserved F or W. Each record gives: clone size, V gene, D gene, J gene, CDR3 DNA, CDR3 protein. A D gene is named only where the DNA matches it firmly. For some rows the clone size is stated as once, few or many, or as a class when expanded; others skip it.

NA,TRBV14,NA,TRBJ2-7,TGTGCCAGCAGCCCCCATGGCGCCTCCTACGAGCAGTACTTC,CASSPHGASYEQYF
many,TRBV27,NA,TRBJ1-2,TGTGCCAGCAGTAGACAGCCGGTGGATGGCTACACCTTC,CASSRQPVDGYTF
many,TRBV25-1,NA,TRBJ2-7,TGTGCCAGCAGTGAAAAGGGCGCCTACGAGCAGTACTTC,CASSEKGAYEQYF
few,TRBV4-1,NA,TRBJ1-5,TGCGCCAGCAGCTCCCAGATCTCAGGGGCACATCGCAATCAGCCCCAGCATTTT,CASSSQISGAHRNQPQHF
NA,TRBV2,NA,TRBJ1-5,TGTGCCAGCAGCTCGCAGGGACCCTCTGGGCCCCAGCATTTT,CASSSQGPSGPQHF
many,TRBV19,NA,TRBJ1-5,TGTGCCAGTAAAAGGGGGGGGGCAGCTAGCAATCAGCCCCAGCATTTT,CASKRGGAASNQPQHF
NA,TRBV15,NA,TRBJ2-2,TGTGCCACCAGTAGGGACATCCGGGCCCCCGGGGAGCTGCTTTTT,CATSRDIRAPGELLF
few,TRBV9,TRBD1,TRBJ1-1,TGTGCCAGCAGCACCGGGACAGTCGGACCTGAAGCTTTCTTT,CASSTGTVGPEAFF
many,TRBV7-7,NA,TRBJ2-7,TGTGCTAGCAGCCCGGGGGACGGCTACGAGCAGTACTTC,CASSPGDGYEQYF
many,TRBV29-1,TRBD1,TRBJ1-5,TGCAGCGTGACGACAGGGCGCAATCAGCCCCAGCATTTT,CSVTTGRNQPQHF
many,TRBV12-3/TRBV12-4,TRBD1,TRBJ1-6,TGTGCCAGCAGCATTGAAACCTTCCGGGACAGGAGAAGGGTCTCACCCCTCCACTTT,CASSIETFRDRRRVSPLHF
NA,TRBV11-2,NA,TRBJ2-2,TGTGCCAGCAGCCCGCAGGGGTTCGGCACCGGGGAGCTGTTTTTT,CASSPQGFGTGELFF
few,TRBV5-1,NA,TRBJ1-1,TGCGCCAGCAGCTCCTACCCGGGGGGCGCGCGTTTGACTGAAGCTTTCTTT,CASSSYPGGARLTEAFF
many,TRBV20-1,NA,TRBJ2-5,TGCAGTGCTTCGGGGGTAGGGGAGACCCAGTACTTC,CSASGVGETQYF
many,TRBV28,NA,TRBJ1-1,TGTGCCAGCACCTCACGACAAGGGATGGAAGCTTTCTTT,CASTSRQGMEAFF
NA,TRBV7-9,NA,TRBJ1-2,TGTGCCAGCAAAAGGGAGGGCTACTATGGCTACACCTTC,CASKREGYYGYTF
NA,TRBV29-1,TRBD1,TRBJ2-7,TGCAGCGCCGCGGGGGACCGGGACAGGGGTAGATACGAGCAGTACTTC,CSAAGDRDRGRYEQYF
many,TRBV29-1,TRBD1,TRBJ2-5,TGCAGCGCCGCCCGGACAGGCCAAGCGGAGACCCAGTACTTC,CSAARTGQAETQYF
NA,TRBV19,TRBD2,TRBJ2-7,TGTGCCAGTAGCTATGGACTAGCGGGGAGCTCCTACGAGCAGTACTTC,CASSYGLAGSSYEQYF
many,TRBV28,NA,TRBJ1-2,TGTGCCATCGCAAATCCGGGACAAGATGGGGGGCCTAACTATGGCTACACCTTC,CAIANPGQDGGPNYGYTF
many,TRBV20-1,NA,TRBJ2-5,TGCAGTGCTAGAGGCAGACAAGAGACCCAGTACTTC,CSARGRQETQYF
many,TRBV28,TRBD1,TRBJ2-5,TGTGCCAGCTCGATCCGACAGGGGTTCCAAGAGACCCAGTACTTC,CASSIRQGFQETQYF
NA,TRBV7-2,NA,TRBJ1-3,TGTGCCAGCAGCTGGACAGACGCCTCTGGAAACACCATATATTTT,CASSWTDASGNTIYF
NA,TRBV6-2/TRBV6-3,TRBD2,TRBJ2-5,TGTGCCAGCAGTTACCCTAGCGGGTCCGGAGAGACCCAGTACTTC,CASSYPSGSGETQYF
many,TRBV2,NA,TRBJ2-7,TGTGCCAGCAAATCGACAGGCTACGAGCAGTACTTC,CASKSTGYEQYF
many,TRBV27,NA,TRBJ2-5,TGTGCCAGCAGTTTATCCAGGGAAGAGACCCAGTACTTC,CASSLSREETQYF
few,TRBV5-5,NA,TRBJ2-7,TGTGCCAGCAGCTATCGGACAGTCGCCCCCTACGAGCAGTACTTC,CASSYRTVAPYEQYF
many,TRBV6-1,NA,TRBJ2-2,TGTGCCAGCAGTGAAGTCGGCGGGGAGCTGTTTTTT,CASSEVGGELFF
many,TRBV6-2/TRBV6-3,NA,TRBJ2-6,TGTGCCAGCAACCCTGGGGCCAACGTCCTGACTTTC,CASNPGANVLTF
many,TRBV20-1,TRBD2,TRBJ2-5,TGCAGTGCTAGAGCTCTAGCGGGGCTTACCCAGTACTTC,CSARALAGLTQYF
NA,TRBV20-1,TRBD1,TRBJ1-1,TGCAGTGCTGGAAAAATACGGGGACAGGGTTTTTGGCGGAGGGTGGGCACTGAAGCTTGCTTT,CSAGKIRGQGFWRRVGTEACF
many,TRBV24-1,TRBD1,TRBJ1-1,TGTGCCACCAGTGATTTAAGGGACAGGAACACTGAAGCTTTCTTT,CATSDLRDRNTEAFF
many,TRBV7-8,TRBD2,TRBJ2-5,TGTGCCAGCAGCAAACGACTAGCGGCGGGGCAAGAGACCCAGTACTTC,CASSKRLAAGQETQYF
many,TRBV12-3/TRBV12-4,NA,TRBJ1-3,TGTGCCAGCAAAGGACCCCCTGCCGTAAACACCATATATTTT,CASKGPPAVNTIYF
many,TRBV12-3/TRBV12-4,NA,TRBJ2-5,TGTGCCAGCTGTCAGGGATTAGAGACCCAGTACTTC,CASCQGLETQYF
many,TRBV6-5,NA,TRBJ2-7,TGTGCCAGCAGTTACCCGGGCAGGTTCTCCTACGAGCAGTACTTC,CASSYPGRFSYEQYF
many,TRBV2,NA,TRBJ1-1,TGTGCCAGTTCGTGGCGGGCCACTGAAGCTTTCTTT,CASSWRATEAFF
many,TRBV10-3,NA,TRBJ2-5,TGTGCCATCAGTGAGTCTGCAGGAGTAATCCAGTACTTC,CAISESAGVIQYF
many,TRBV28,NA,TRBJ1-5,TGTGCCAGCAGTTCCAGAGAAATTAGCAATCAGCCCCAGCATTTT,CASSSREISNQPQHF
few,TRBV27,TRBD1,TRBJ2-7,TGTGCCAGCAGTTTTCAGGGGGCGGCTTACGAGCAGTACTTC,CASSFQGAAYEQYF
many,TRBV6-5,NA,TRBJ2-7,TGTGCCAGCAGTTCGAACAGCCCTTTGCCTTCTGAGCAGTACTTC,CASSSNSPLPSEQYF
many,TRBV6-1,TRBD2,TRBJ2-5,TGTGCCAGCAGCTCCGGGGGGGAATTCGAGACCCAGTACTTC,CASSSGGEFETQYF
NA,TRBV9,TRBD1,TRBJ1-3,TGTGCCAGCAGCGTTCACAGGGGGCCGACCTCTGGAAACACCATATATTTT,CASSVHRGPTSGNTIYF
few,TRBV30,TRBD1,TRBJ2-7,TGTGCCTGGAGTCAGGGACAGGGCCTAGAGCAGTACTTC,CAWSQGQGLEQYF
many,TRBV2,TRBD2,TRBJ2-5,TGTGCCAGCATTCTAGCGGACAAGTCCGAGACCCAGTACTTC,CASILADKSETQYF
many,TRBV28,TRBD1,TRBJ2-7,TGTGCCAGCAACCCAAGGACAGGCCCCTACGAGCAGTACTTC,CASNPRTGPYEQYF
many,TRBV20-1,NA,TRBJ1-2,TGCAGTGCTAGTCGGTGGGGGGCGGGCGAGCGTGGCTACACCTTC,CSASRWGAGERGYTF
NA,TRBV12-3/TRBV12-4,NA,TRBJ2-2,TGTGCCAGCAGTTTAGCGTTGGGGGGGCACGGGGAGCTGTTTTTT,CASSLALGGHGELFF
NA,TRBV27,NA,TRBJ2-5,TGTGCCAGCAGGAGGGGCCAACTGTACCAAGAGACCCAGTACTTC,CASRRGQLYQETQYF
few,TRBV2,TRBD1,TRBJ1-6,TGTGCCAGCGTGGGACAGGGGGCTTTATCCTATAATTCACCCCTCCACTTT,CASVGQGALSYNSPLHF
NA,TRBV19,TRBD1,TRBJ2-6,TGTGCCAGTAGTATAGAAGGGGACAGGTACTTCTCTGGGGCCAACGTCCTGACTTTC,CASSIEGDRYFSGANVLTF